The 10 T cell receptor beta chains below all came from one sample that was sequenced in a study of blood T cell repertoires in COVID-19. Here immunoSEQ multiplex PCR was the method, and the copy in TCRdb shows in-frame clones only, minus some. This sample has more than 200,000 clones, with 70% to 90% found just once. The specimen sequenced was peripheral blood. Receptors originate from a woman aged 40 to 50 who had recovered from COVID-19.

The chain couples TRBV9 to TRBJ1-3; TRBD1 matches at 7 bases. The CDR3 totals 15 residues. Per the germline V gene, CDR1 is SGDLS and CDR2 is YYNGEE. The J segment lost 2 bases and the V segment lost 2 bases, leaving 4 bases of the junction unmatched. DNA for the CDR3: TGTGCCAGCAGCGTCACCGGGACAGCTGGAAACACCATATATTTT. The encoded protein is CASSVTGTAGNTIYF.

As for this clone: A read error may account for a junction end that differs from germline. The chain uses TRBV7-7 and TRBJ2-2, with TRBD2 matching 13 bases. CDR1 and CDR2 from the germline V gene are SSHAT and FNYEAQ (reference sequence). The CDR3 totals 16 residues. The CDR3 reads CASSDRTSGSTGELFF. The CDR3 nucleotides are TGTGCTAGCAGCGATAGGACTAGCGGGAGCACCGGGGAGCTGTTTTTT.

The chain is built from TRBV28 and TRBJ2-1, with 12 positions matching TRBD2. From germline, CDR1 is MDHEN and CDR2 SYDVKM. V trimming: 4 bases; J trimming: 5 bases; junction bases outside the gene matches: 3. The CDR3 contains 15 residues. CDR3 bases: TGTGCCAGCAGTTCCCCTAGCGGGGGGGACAATGAGCAGTTCTTC. Its translation: CASSSPSGGDNEQFF. Full variable domain (outside the CDR3, taken from reference TRBV28 and TRBJ2-1): DVKVTQSSRYLVKRTGEKVFLECVQDMDHENMFWYRQDPGLGLRLIYFSYDVKMKEKGDIPEGYSVSREKKERFSLILESASTNQTSMYLCASSSPSGGDNEQFFGPGTRLTVL.

This clone was seen once. The chain links TRBV24-1 to TRBJ2-2; a weak D match, TRBD1 (6 bases). CDR1 is KGHDR and CDR2 is SFDVKD in the germline V gene. Trimming took 5 bases from V and 0 from J, leaving 12 bases between them. CDR3 length: 16 residues. CDR3 amino acids: CATSGNRASNTGELFF. Here the CDR3 DNA reads TGTGCCACCAGTGGGAACAGGGCCTCGAACACCGGGGAGCTGTTTTTT.

This clone was recorded once. This chain joins TRBV4-2 and TRBJ2-3, with D possibly being TRBD2 (6 bases). V gave up 1 base and J gave up 1 base, with 9 bases separating them. Germline assignment: CDR1 LGHNA and CDR2 YNFKEQ. The CDR3 is 15 amino acids. The CDR3 region has the DNA TGTGCCAGCAGCCAAGGGGCTAGCGGCACAGATACGCAGTATTTT. Its protein product is CASSQGASGTDTQYF.

The CDR3 spells CASSATLLGEQFF. The CDR3 DNA follows: TGTGCCAGCAGCGCCACCCTCCTCGGTGAGCAGTTCTTC. The chain recombines TRBV9 with TRBJ2-1; D remains unclear. The CDR3 covers 13 residues. Per the germline V gene, CDR1 is SGDLS and CDR2 is YYNGEE. V lost 3 bases, J lost 9 bases, and 13 bases lay in between.

CDR3 sequence reads: CASSLGSGQGTIEQFF. The DNA for the CDR3 is TGTGCCAGCAGCTTAGGATCGGGACAGGGGACGATTGAGCAGTTCTTC. The rearrangement uses TRBV7-2 and TRBJ2-1; 10 nucleotides match TRBD1. Germline V gene data show CDR1 as SGHTA and CDR2 as FQGNSA. The J segment lost 9 bases and the V segment lost 1 base, leaving 9 bases of the junction unmatched. There are 16 residues in the CDR3.

CDR3 in DNA: TGTGCCAGTAGTATCCGGACAGGGCGAGAGACCCAGTACTTC. It specifies CASSIRTGRETQYF. V usage is TRBV19 and J usage is TRBJ2-5; the match to TRBD1 covers 8 bases. CDR3 length: 14 residues. The trim removed 3 bases at V and 4 bases at J, leaving 4 bases unmatched. CDR1 is LNHDA, CDR2 SQIVND, per germline (reference sequence).

A few counts support this clone. The CDR3 DNA follows: TGTGCCAGCAGCCCGGGGACTAGCAATGAGCAGTTCTTC. It translates to CASSPGTSNEQFF. The J gene is TRBJ2-1, the V gene TRBV7-3; 8 bases align to TRBD2. CDR1 and CDR2 (germline): SGHTA, FQGTGA. Germline trimming cut 5 bases from V and 6 bases from J; bases unmatched to any gene: 3. CDR3 length: 13 residues. Drawing the rest from reference TRBV7-3 and TRBJ2-1, the complete variable domain is GAGVSQTPSNKVTEKGKYVELRCDPISGHTALYWYRQSLGQGPEFLIYFQGTGAADDSGLPNDRFFAVRPEGSVSTLKIQRTERGDSAVYLCASSPGTSNEQFFGPGTRLTVL.

The rearrangement uses TRBV2 and TRBJ2-7; 9 bases fit TRBD1. Germline V lookup: CDR1 SNHLY, CDR2 FYNNEI. V gave up 4 bases and J gave up 7 bases; unmatched junction bases: 5. The CDR3 contains 13 residues. Here the CDR3 reads CASSVLDRGEQYF. The CDR3 region has the DNA TGTGCCAGCAGTGTTCTGGACAGGGGAGAGCAGTACTTC. The full variable domain, completed using reference TRBV2 and TRBJ2-7, is EPEVTQTPSHQVTQMGQEVILRCVPISNHLYFYWYRQILGQKVEFLVSFYNNEISEKSEIFDDQFSVERPDGSNFTLKIRSTKLEDSAMYFCASSVLDRGEQYFGPGTRLTVT.